This T cell receptor (beta chain) was sequenced for a study of breast tumors, draining lymph nodes, adjacent tissues. Study conclusions and caveats: The lymph node origin of tumor T cells was framed as consistent with a hypothesis, not demonstrated. Tumors had less TCR diversity than lymph nodes, more than nontumor tissue.

Germline V gene sequence: CDR1 MDHEN, CDR2 SYDVKM. CDR3 length equals 14 residues. Trimming removed 7 bases from V and 3 bases from J, with 15 bases in between. From the multiplex PCR reads, TCRdb called clonotypes with MiXCR, one entry per CDR3 protein. The table includes approximately 13,000 distinct CDR3 sequences, about 36% detected once. This clonotype was picked up many times. Its antigen remains unidentified. J is TRBJ1-2 and V is TRBV28, with no clear D. Sequenced material: breast tumor tissue. The clonotype was recovered from a female donor with breast cancer. Some clones in this sample may be carry-over from other donors' samples. CDR3 bases: TGTGCCAGCACCGAATTGGGCACAGACTATGGCTACACCTTC. Its translation is CASTELGTDYGYTF.